Shown below are 16 T cell receptor beta chains from a single sample sequenced in a study of tumor and adjacent non-tumor tissue in lung cancer. This sample's RNA came from whole unsorted tissue. A modified ARM-PCR protocol with three rounds of nested PCR amplified TCRbeta. TCRdb redid the calling of the multiplex PCR reads with MiXCR, one entry per CDR3 protein. The sample includes roughly 140,000 distinct CDR3 sequences, roughly 66% of them seen just once. Sequences were obtained from lung tumor tissue. The source of these receptors is a man in his 60s with small cell lung cancer.

The chain links TRBV12-3 or TRBV12-4 to TRBJ2-2; D could derive from TRBD1 or TRBD2 (5 bases each). V gave up 8 bases and J gave up 12 bases, with 19 bases separating them. The CDR3 consists of 13 residues. The CDR3 loop is CASGTWNTGKLFF. The CDR3 nucleotides are TGTGCCAGCGGGACCTGGAACACGGGGAAGCTGTTTTTT.

This clonotype turned up a few times. The chain carries TRBV28 and TRBJ1-1; D uncertain. CDR3 length: 12 residues. Trimming removed 0 bases at V and 9 bases at J, with 8 bases between. CDR1 MDHEN and CDR2 SYDVKM come from the germline V gene. In DNA form, the CDR3 reads TGTGCCAGCAGTTTATGGGGTTATCAAGCTTTCTTT. It translates to CASSLWGYQAFF.

The J gene is TRBJ2-3, the V gene TRBV7-9; D is ambiguous. Germline V gene sequence: CDR1 SEHNR, CDR2 FQNEAQ (reference sequence). V gave up 5 bases and J gave up 2 bases, with 20 bases separating them. CDR3 length equals 17 residues. The CDR3 sequence is CASSPGRLSDLTDTQYF. The CDR3 DNA is TGTGCCAGCAGCCCGGGCAGGTTAAGCGACCTCACAGATACGCAGTATTTT. Full variable domain (remainder filled in from reference TRBV7-9 and TRBJ2-3): DTGVSQNPRHKITKRGQNVTFRCDPISEHNRLYWYRQTLGQGPEFLTYFQNEAQLEKSRLLSDRFSAERPKGSFSTLEIQRTEQGDSAMYLCASSPGRLSDLTDTQYFGPGTRLTVL.

The CDR3 bases are TGTGTTGGCAGATCTCAGGGTGGGCACTATGGCTACACCTTC. Amino acid sequence: CVGRSQGGHYGYTF. The J gene is TRBJ1-2, the V gene TRBV11-2; a possible D gene is TRBD1 (5 bases). From germline, CDR1 is SGHAT and CDR2 FQNNGV. This CDR3 has 14 residues.

This chain links TRBV11-2 with TRBJ1-4; D is unclear. The CDR3 is 14 amino acids. With 1 base removed from V and 7 bases from J, the gap between germline ends came to 10 bases. CDR1 is SGHAT, CDR2 FQNNGV, per germline. The CDR3 DNA follows: TGTGCCAGCAGCTTAGTGCCATGCCTTGAAAAACTGTTTTTT. Its translation: CASSLVPCLEKLFF.

About this clonotype: Given the absence of the conserved phenylalanine or tryptophan at the CDR3 end, a read error is likely. The J gene is TRBJ2-7, the V gene TRBV20-1; D is unclear. Germline V gene sequence: CDR1 DFQATT, CDR2 SNEGSKA (reference sequence). This CDR3 region has 14 residues. This CDR3 reads CNATPGVGSYEQYL. For the CDR3, the DNA is TGCAATGCTACCCCTGGTGTGGGATCCTACGAGCAGTACCTC.

This clonotype was seen at least ten times. The gene calls are TRBV6-5 and TRBJ2-7; tentatively, D is TRBD1 (6 bases). V was clipped by 2 bases and J by 2 bases, with 13 bases between them. Germline assignment: CDR1 MNHEY and CDR2 SVGAGI. The CDR3 loop spans 15 amino acids. The CDR3 nucleotides are TGTGCCAGCAGTTACATCAGGGGACCCACCTACGAGCAGTACTTC. It encodes CASSYIRGPTYEQYF.

The chain uses TRBV5-1 and TRBJ2-3; D assignment may be TRBD1 or TRBD2 (5 bases each). The CDR3 has 13 residues. Per the germline V gene, CDR1 is SGHRS and CDR2 is YFSETQ. Trimming cost V 6 bases and J 6 bases, with 14 bases left between them. The CDR3: CASKTGTQDTQYF. CDR3 sequence (DNA): TGCGCCAGCAAAACCGGGACGCAGGATACGCAGTATTTT.

Points on this clonotype: One end of the junction is discordant with germline, which a read error may explain. The CDR3 loop reads CASSYSNVLTSGKNTEELFF. The CDR3 DNA reads as TGTGCCAGCAGTTACTCGAACGTATTGACTAGCGGGAAGAACACCGAGGAGCTGTTTTTT. This chain links TRBV6-5 with TRBJ2-2; 11 bases match TRBD2. Germline loops: CDR1 MNHEY, CDR2 SVGAGI. The CDR3 is made up of 20 amino acids.

A few counts support this clonotype. With a much larger clone just one base away, this may be a read error. The chain links TRBV10-3 to TRBJ2-1, with D unresolved. The CDR3 is made up of 12 amino acids. The germline V gene encodes CDR1 ENHRY and CDR2 SYGVKD. The CDR3 spells CAFSPSYNEQFF. The CDR3 nucleotides are TGTGCCTTCAGTCCCTCCTACAATGAGCAGTTCTTC.

Notes on this clonotype: Since a much larger clone is just one base distant, this may be a read error. The V gene is TRBV29-1, the J gene TRBJ2-3; 8 bases map to TRBD2. This CDR3 contains 15 residues. CDR1 is SQVTM and CDR2 is ANQGSEA in the germline V gene. CDR3 coding DNA: TGCAGCGCCTCCTGGCAGCGGATGGGACTAGATATGCAGTATTTT. It specifies CSASWQRMGLDMQYF.

This clonotype has more than one count but fewer than ten. The CDR3 protein is CASSPGKNTEAFF. For the CDR3, the DNA is TGTGCCAGCAGCCCAGGGAAGAACACTGAAGCTTTCTTT. The V call is TRBV13, the J call TRBJ1-1, with TRBD1 as a possible D gene (5 bases). Trimming pared 5 bases from V and 1 base from J, leaving 8 bases between. Germline V lookup: CDR1 PRHDT, CDR2 FYEKMQ (reference sequence). The CDR3 contains 13 residues.

This chain connects TRBV6-5 to TRBJ1-6; D is possibly TRBD1 (5 bases). Germline V lookup: CDR1 MNHEY, CDR2 SVGAGI. The length of the CDR3 is 13 residues. CDR3 region: CPTSGARDSPLHF. CDR3 nucleotides: TGTCCCACCAGTGGTGCCAGGGATTCACCCCTCCACTTT.

In regard to this clonotype: One end of the junction varies from germline; a read error may be responsible. The V and J genes are TRBV12-3 or TRBV12-4 and TRBJ2-4; no definite D call. CDR3 length: 14 amino acids. This chain's CDR3 is CASGRRPYGAIQHF. The CDR3 nucleotides are TGTGCCAGCGGTCGTCGTCCCTACGGAGCTATTCAGCACTTC.

Of note for this clonotype: This clone may be a read error of a much larger clone one base away. V usage is TRBV28 and J usage is TRBJ2-7, with 7 bases lining up with TRBD2. V was pared by 2 bases and J by 9 bases, with 10 bases of the junction left unmatched. From germline, CDR1 is MDHEN and CDR2 SYDVKM. The CDR3 totals 14 residues. The CDR3 protein is CASSLGGRAGGQYF. The CDR3 region has the DNA TGTGCCAGCAGTTTAGGTGGGAGGGCCGGCGGGCAGTACTTC.

As concerns this clonotype: A much larger clone differs by one base, so this may be a read error. J is TRBJ2-3 and V is TRBV29-1; D uncertain. Deletions cut 6 bases from V and 6 bases from J, with 10 bases between. There are 11 residues in the CDR3. The germline V gene encodes CDR1 SQVTM and CDR2 ANQGSEA. The CDR3 DNA follows: TGCAGCGTAGAGCCCAGGGATACGCAGTATTTT. Encoded protein: CSVEPRDTQYF.